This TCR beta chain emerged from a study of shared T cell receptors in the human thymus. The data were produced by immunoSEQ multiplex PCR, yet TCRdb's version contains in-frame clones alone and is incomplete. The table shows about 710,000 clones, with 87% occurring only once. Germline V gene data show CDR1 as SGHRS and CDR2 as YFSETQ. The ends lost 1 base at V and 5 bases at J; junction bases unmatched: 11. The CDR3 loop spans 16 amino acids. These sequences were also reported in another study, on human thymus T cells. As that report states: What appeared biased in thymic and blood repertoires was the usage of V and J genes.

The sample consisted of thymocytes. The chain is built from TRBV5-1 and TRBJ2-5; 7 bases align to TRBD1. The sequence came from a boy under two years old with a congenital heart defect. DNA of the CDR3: TGCGCCAGCAGCTTGCCCTTTACACAGGGGCGGGAGACCCAGTACTTC. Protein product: CASSLPFTQGRETQYF.